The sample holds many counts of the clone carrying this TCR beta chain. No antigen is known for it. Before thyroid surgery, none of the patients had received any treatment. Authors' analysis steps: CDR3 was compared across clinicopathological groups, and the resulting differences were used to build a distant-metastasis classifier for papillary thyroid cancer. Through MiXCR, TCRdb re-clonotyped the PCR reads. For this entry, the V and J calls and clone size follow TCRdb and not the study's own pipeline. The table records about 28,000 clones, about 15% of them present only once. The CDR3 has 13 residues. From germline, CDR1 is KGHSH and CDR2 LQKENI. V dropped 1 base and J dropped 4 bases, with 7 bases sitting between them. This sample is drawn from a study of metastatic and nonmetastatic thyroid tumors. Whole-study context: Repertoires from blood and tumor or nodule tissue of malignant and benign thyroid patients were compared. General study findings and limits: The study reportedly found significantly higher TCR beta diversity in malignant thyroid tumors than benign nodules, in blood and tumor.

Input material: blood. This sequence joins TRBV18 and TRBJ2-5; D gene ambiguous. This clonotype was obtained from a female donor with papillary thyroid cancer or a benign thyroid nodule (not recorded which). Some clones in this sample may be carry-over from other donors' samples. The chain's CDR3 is CASSPRARETQYF. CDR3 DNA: TGTGCCAGCTCACCACGCGCCCGAGAGACCCAGTACTTC.